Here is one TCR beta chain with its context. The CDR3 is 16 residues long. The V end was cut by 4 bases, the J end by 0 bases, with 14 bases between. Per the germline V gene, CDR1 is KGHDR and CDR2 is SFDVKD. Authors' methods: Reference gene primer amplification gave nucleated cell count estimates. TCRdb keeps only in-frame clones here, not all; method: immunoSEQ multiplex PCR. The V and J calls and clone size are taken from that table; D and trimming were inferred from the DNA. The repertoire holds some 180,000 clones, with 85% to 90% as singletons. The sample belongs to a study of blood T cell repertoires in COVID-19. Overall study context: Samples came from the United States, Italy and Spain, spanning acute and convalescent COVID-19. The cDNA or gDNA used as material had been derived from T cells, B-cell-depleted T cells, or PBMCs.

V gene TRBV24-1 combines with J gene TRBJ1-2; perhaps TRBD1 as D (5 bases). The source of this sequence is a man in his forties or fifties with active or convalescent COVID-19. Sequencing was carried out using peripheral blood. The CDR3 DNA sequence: TGTGCCACCAGTGACCGATCGCGGGGGGCTAACTATGGCTACACCTTC. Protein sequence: CATSDRSRGANYGYTF.